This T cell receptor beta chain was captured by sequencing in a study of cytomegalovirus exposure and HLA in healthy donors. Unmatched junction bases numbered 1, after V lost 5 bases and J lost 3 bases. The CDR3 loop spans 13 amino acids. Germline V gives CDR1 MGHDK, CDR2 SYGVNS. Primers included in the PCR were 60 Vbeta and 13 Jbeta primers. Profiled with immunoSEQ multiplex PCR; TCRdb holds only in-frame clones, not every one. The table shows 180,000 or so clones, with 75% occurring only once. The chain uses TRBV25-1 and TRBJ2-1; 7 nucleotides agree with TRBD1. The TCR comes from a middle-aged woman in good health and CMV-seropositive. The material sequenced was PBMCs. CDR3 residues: CASSRQGYNEQFF. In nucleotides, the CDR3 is TGTGCCAGCAGTAGACAGGGCTACAATGAGCAGTTCTTC. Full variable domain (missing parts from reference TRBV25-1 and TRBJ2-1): EADIYQTPRYLVIGTGKKITLECSQTMGHDKMYWYQQDPGMELHLIHYSYGVNSTEKGDLSSESTVSRIRTEHFPLTLESARPSHTSQYLCASSRQGYNEQFFGPGTRLTVL.